A selection of T cell receptor beta chains follows, all from one sample in a study of OX40 agonist ivuxolimab in advanced cancers. Assay: immunoSEQ multiplex PCR; the TCRdb copy retains only in-frame clones and omits some. The sample has tens of thousands of clones; 86% are singletons. This specimen was CD4+ or CD8+ T cells sorted from blood, taken in a trial of the OX40 agonist ivuxolimab. The source is an adult with an advanced solid tumor such as melanoma, head and neck, liver or kidney cancer. CDR3s include the opening cysteine and the closing phenylalanine or tryptophan. The D gene is left open where the match is weak. Size values are once, few and many counts, or a class for expanded clones, and some rows have none.

clone_size | d_call | j_call | v_call | cdr3_aa | cdr3_nt
- | - | TRBJ2-5 | TRBV6-1 | CASNLGPQQETQYF | TGTGCCAGTAATTTAGGGCCACAACAAGAGACCCAGTACTTC
- | TRBD2 | TRBJ2-5 | TRBV30 | CAWTAGGSQETQYF | TGTGCCTGGACAGCGGGGGGCTCACAAGAGACCCAGTACTTC
- | - | TRBJ1-6 | TRBV7-9 | CASSGTGTFNSPLHF | TGTGCCAGCAGCGGAACCGGGACATTCAATTCACCCCTCCACTTT
- | TRBD2 | TRBJ2-5 | TRBV27 | CASSLEPSGTQETQYF | TGTGCCAGCAGTTTAGAGCCTAGCGGGACCCAAGAGACCCAGTACTTC
- | TRBD1 | TRBJ2-1 | TRBV28 | CASSAFAGTGANEQFF | TGTGCCAGCAGCGCATTCGCCGGGACAGGGGCCAATGAGCAGTTCTTC
- | TRBD1 | TRBJ1-1 | TRBV7-3 | CASSPSRDRVDTEAFF | TGTGCCAGCAGCCCGTCCCGGGACAGGGTCGACACTGAAGCTTTCTTT
- | TRBD1 | TRBJ2-7 | TRBV5-1 | CASSQTGVYEQYF | TGCGCCAGCAGCCAGACAGGGGTTTACGAGCAGTACTTC
once | - | TRBJ2-7 | TRBV6-5 | CASSVDGTYEQYF | TGTGCCAGCAGTGTGGACGGAACCTACGAGCAGTACTTC
- | - | TRBJ1-2 | TRBV11-2 | CASSAVGGPYGYTF | TGTGCCAGCAGCGCTGTAGGGGGTCCCTATGGCTACACCTTC
- | - | TRBJ1-1 | TRBV5-6 | CASSLQGTNTEAFF | TGTGCCAGCAGCTTGCAGGGGACGAACACTGAAGCTTTCTTT
- | - | TRBJ1-1 | TRBV5-1 | CASSSTVQNTEAFF | TGCGCCAGCAGCTCGACAGTTCAGAACACTGAAGCTTTCTTT
- | - | TRBJ1-2 | TRBV2 | CASSESRVSYGYTF | TGTGCCAGCAGTGAGTCCAGGGTGAGCTATGGCTACACCTTC
- | TRBD1 | TRBJ1-5 | TRBV6-5 | CASSYTGAGGQPQHF | TGTGCCAGCAGTTACACAGGGGCTGGGGGGCAGCCCCAGCATTTT
few | TRBD1 | TRBJ1-2 | TRBV10-3 | CAISELGQNYGYTF | TGTGCCATCAGTGAGTTGGGACAGAACTATGGCTACACCTTC
- | - | TRBJ2-1 | TRBV18 | CASSPPGIFANEQFF | TGTGCCAGCTCACCACCCGGCATTTTTGCGAATGAGCAGTTCTTC
- | TRBD2 | TRBJ2-1 | TRBV9 | CASSARLAGGPEQFF | TGTGCCAGCAGCGCTAGACTAGCGGGGGGGCCTGAGCAGTTCTTC
once | - | TRBJ1-1 | TRBV19 | CASSYSGSRGTEAFF | TGTGCCAGTAGTTATTCGGGAAGTAGGGGCACTGAAGCTTTCTTT
- | - | TRBJ1-2 | TRBV6-1 | CASSEYSDSYGYTF | TGTGCCAGCAGTGAATACTCAGACAGCTATGGCTACACCTTC
- | - | TRBJ2-1 | TRBV7-3 | CASSPLARPTEQFF | TGTGCCAGCAGCCCCCTAGCCCGCCCCACAGAGCAGTTCTTC
- | TRBD1 | TRBJ2-3 | TRBV11-3 | CASSMGQSTDTQYF | TGTGCCAGCAGCATGGGACAGAGCACAGATACGCAGTATTTT
- | - | TRBJ2-2 | TRBV19 | CASSIGQGELFF | TGTGCCAGTAGTATAGGTCAGGGGGAGCTGTTTTTT
- | - | TRBJ2-1 | TRBV1 | CTSSQDVKMAGGPGEQFF | TGCACCAGCAGCCAAGACGTAAAAATGGCGGGGGGGCCAGGTGAGCAGTTCTTC
- | TRBD1 | TRBJ2-2 | TRBV6-1 | CASSPGQGIGELFF | TGTGCCAGCAGCCCGGGACAGGGGATCGGGGAGCTGTTTTTT
- | - | TRBJ1-1 | TRBV6-5 | CASSSLTAMNTEAFF | TGTGCCAGCAGTTCTCTGACAGCCATGAACACTGAAGCTTTCTTT
few | - | TRBJ2-2 | TRBV11-3 | CASSPLTSTNTGELFF | TGTGCCAGCAGCCCGTTAACAAGTACGAACACCGGGGAGCTGTTTTTT
- | TRBD1 | TRBJ1-2 | TRBV19 | CASIRQGAQQRGYTF | TGTGCCAGTATTCGACAGGGGGCTCAGCAGCGTGGCTACACCTTC
- | TRBD2 | TRBJ2-2 | TRBV30 | CAWRLAGGRRGTTGELFF | TGTGCCTGGAGACTAGCGGGGGGCCGAAGGGGGACCACCGGGGAGCTGTTTTTT
- | - | TRBJ1-2 | TRBV5-1 | CASSLAVSGGYGYTF | TGCGCCAGCAGCTTGGCGGTCTCGGGGGGCTATGGCTACACCTTC
- | TRBD1 | TRBJ2-5 | TRBV19 | CASKRDSGRETQYF | TGTGCCAGTAAGAGGGACAGCGGTCGGGAGACCCAGTACTTC
- | - | TRBJ1-3 | TRBV7-7 | CASSLTTGSGNTIYF | TGTGCCAGCAGCTTGACTACGGGCTCTGGAAACACCATATATTTT
- | TRBD1 | TRBJ1-2 | TRBV25-1 | CASRRQGASGYTF | TGTGCCAGCAGGCGACAGGGGGCGTCTGGCTACACCTTC
- | - | TRBJ2-5 | TRBV19 | CASSSQEGLGETQYF | TGTGCCAGTAGTTCGCAGGAAGGGCTTGGGGAGACCCAGTACTTC
few | TRBD1 | TRBJ2-7 | TRBV6-5 | CASSYFGTGAEQYF | TGTGCCAGCAGTTACTTCGGGACAGGGGCCGAGCAGTACTTC
- | - | TRBJ2-1 | TRBV29-1 | CSVVMGNYEQFF | TGCAGCGTTGTCATGGGAAACTATGAGCAGTTCTTC
- | - | TRBJ2-7 | TRBV7-2 | CASSLLSDGEQYF | TGTGCCAGCAGCTTATTGTCAGACGGCGAGCAGTACTTC
- | - | TRBJ1-3 | TRBV6-1 | CASSSLGGAGNTIYF | TGTGCCAGCAGTTCCCTCGGAGGGGCTGGAAACACCATATATTTT
- | - | TRBJ1-1 | TRBV25-1 | CASSKNQGNTEAFF | TGTGCCAGCAGTAAAAATCAGGGAAACACTGAAGCTTTCTTT
- | TRBD1 | TRBJ1-4 | TRBV5-1 | CASSWGGQENEKLFF | TGCGCCAGCAGCTGGGGGGGACAGGAGAATGAAAAACTGTTTTTT
- | - | TRBJ2-5 | TRBV7-6 | CASSRGTGPEETQYF | TGTGCCAGCAGCCGTGGAACAGGTCCAGAAGAGACCCAGTACTTC
- | TRBD1 | TRBJ1-2 | TRBV2 | CASISGGTVGGYTF | TGTGCCAGCATAAGTGGGGGGACAGTCGGTGGCTACACCTTC
- | TRBD1 | TRBJ2-3 | TRBV9 | CASSYPMTGKGTDTQYF | TGTGCCAGCAGCTACCCTATGACAGGGAAGGGGACAGATACGCAGTATTTT
- | - | TRBJ2-7 | TRBV9 | CASSVTIGDEQYF | TGTGCCAGCAGCGTTACTATCGGGGACGAGCAGTACTTC